The rows below give T cell receptor beta chains drawn from one sample of a study of CD8+CD57+ T cells in acquired aplastic anemia. Each CDR3 protein is one row after TCRdb ran MiXCR on the reads. Counted here are about 68,000 distinct CDR3 sequences, roughly 50% occurring once; the ten biggest clones make up roughly 8%. Sequencing input: sorted CD4+, CD8+, or CD8+CD57+ T cells (not recorded which) from PBMCs. The receptors were sampled from a human donor in good health, serving as a control. CDR3s include the opening cysteine and the closing phenylalanine or tryptophan. A D gene is named only where the DNA matches it firmly. Rows give clone size only sometimes, using once, few, many, or a class for an expanded clone.

cdr3_length,j_call,d_call,v_call,clone_size,cdr3_aa,cdr3_nt
15,TRBJ2-3,-,TRBV7-3,many,CASSLVGISTDTQYF,TGTGCCAGCAGCTTAGTGGGGATAAGCACAGATACGCAGTATTTT
12,TRBJ1-1,TRBD1,TRBV20-1,many,CSARRQGAEAFF,TGCAGTGCTAGGCGGCAGGGGGCTGAAGCTTTCTTT
15,TRBJ2-1,TRBD2,TRBV4-1,many,CASSQPGLADHQQFF,TGCGCCAGCAGCCAACCGGGACTAGCGGACCACCAGCAGTTCTTC
14,TRBJ2-5,TRBD1,TRBV5-1,-,CASSTTGGAETQYF,TGCGCCAGCAGCACGACAGGGGGCGCAGAGACCCAGTACTTC
15,TRBJ1-2,-,TRBV5-6,-,CASSWKSSSAYGYTF,TGTGCCAGCAGCTGGAAAAGTAGCTCGGCCTATGGCTACACCTTC
11,TRBJ2-3,-,TRBV27,many,CASLWGNTQYF,TGTGCCAGCCTTTGGGGGAATACGCAGTATTTT
15,TRBJ2-3,-,TRBV25-1,-,CASRESAGRADTQYF,TGTGCCAGCAGGGAATCAGCGGGTAGGGCAGATACGCAGTATTTT
14,TRBJ1-2,TRBD1,TRBV12-3/TRBV12-4,many,CASSNTGQGDGYTF,TGTGCCAGCAGTAATACCGGACAGGGGGATGGCTACACCTTC
14,TRBJ1-5,TRBD1,TRBV9,many,CASSATGGFQPQHF,TGTGCCAGCAGCGCGACAGGGGGCTTTCAGCCCCAGCATTTT
15,TRBJ2-3,-,TRBV9,-,CASSVVGSSTDAQYF,TGTGCCAGCAGCGTAGTAGGCAGTAGCACAGATGCGCAGTATTTT
15,TRBJ2-7,TRBD2,TRBV10-3,-,CAISETGTMSYEQYF,TGTGCCATCAGTGAGACCGGGACTATGAGCTACGAGCAGTACTTC
15,TRBJ1-6,-,TRBV15,once,CATSRDSPGNSPLHF,TGTGCCACCAGCAGAGATAGCCCGGGGAATTCACCCCTCCACTTT
15,TRBJ2-7,TRBD1,TRBV6-1,many,CASSPGQGPTYEQYF,TGTGCCAGCAGTCCGGGACAGGGCCCTACCTACGAGCAGTACTTC
11,TRBJ2-1,-,TRBV10-2,-,CASRGANEQFF,TGCGCCAGCCGGGGGGCGAATGAGCAGTTCTTC
12,TRBJ2-3,-,TRBV5-8,many,CASSFGPDTQYF,TGTGCCAGCAGCTTTGGCCCAGATACGCAGTATTTT
14,TRBJ1-3,-,TRBV5-5,many,CASSEGPSGNTIYF,TGTGCCAGCAGCGAGGGCCCCTCTGGAAACACCATATATTTT
14,TRBJ2-7,-,TRBV24-1,-,CATSDFRGYNEQYF,TGTGCCACCAGTGATTTCCGGGGTTATAACGAGCAGTACTTC
13,TRBJ1-1,TRBD1,TRBV20-1,-,CSARDDRETEAFF,TGCAGTGCTAGAGATGACAGGGAGACTGAAGCTTTCTTT
13,TRBJ1-2,-,TRBV2,medium-sized,CASSLDVEGGYTF,TGTGCCAGCAGTTTGGACGTGGAGGGCGGCTACACCTTC
15,TRBJ2-1,TRBD2,TRBV4-1,many,CASSHGIAGGNEQFF,TGCGCCAGCAGCCACGGAATAGCGGGGGGAAATGAGCAGTTCTTC
15,TRBJ1-6,-,TRBV2,few,CASSGSAGANSPLHF,TGTGCCAGCAGTGGGTCGGCCGGAGCTAATTCACCCCTCCACTTT
15,TRBJ1-5,-,TRBV19,-,CASSIGRVSNQPQHF,TGTGCCAGTAGTATAGGTCGGGTAAGCAATCAGCCCCAGCATTTT
14,TRBJ1-6,-,TRBV6-1,many,CASTEGVYNSPLHF,TGTGCCAGCACTGAGGGCGTCTATAATTCACCCCTCCACTTT
14,TRBJ1-1,-,TRBV20-1,-,CSARDPGSNTEAFF,TGCAGTGCTAGAGATCCGGGATCGAACACTGAAGCTTTCTTT
12,TRBJ2-5,-,TRBV7-9,few,CASSFTGETQYF,TGTGCCAGCAGCTTCACGGGGGAGACCCAGTACTTC
13,TRBJ2-3,-,TRBV20-1,-,CSDSLVGSDTQYF,TGCAGTGATAGCTTAGTGGGTTCGGATACGCAGTATTTT